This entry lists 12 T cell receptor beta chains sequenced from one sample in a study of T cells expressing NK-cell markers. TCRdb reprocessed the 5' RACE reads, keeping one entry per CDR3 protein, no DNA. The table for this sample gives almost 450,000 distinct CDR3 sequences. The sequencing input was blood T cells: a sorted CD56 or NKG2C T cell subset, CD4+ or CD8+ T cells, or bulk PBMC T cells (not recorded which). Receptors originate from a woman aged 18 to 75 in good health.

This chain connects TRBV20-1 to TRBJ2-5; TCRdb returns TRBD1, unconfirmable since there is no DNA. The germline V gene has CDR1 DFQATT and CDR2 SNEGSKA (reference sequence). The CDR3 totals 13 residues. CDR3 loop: CSAHWTGEETQYF.

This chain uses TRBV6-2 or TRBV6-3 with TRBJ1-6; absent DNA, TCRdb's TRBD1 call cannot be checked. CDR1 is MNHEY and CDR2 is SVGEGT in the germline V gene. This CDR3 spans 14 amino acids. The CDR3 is CASSPHRNNSPLHF.

This chain's CDR3 is CASSSRLASFYNEQFF. The chain uses TRBV12-3 or TRBV12-4 and TRBJ2-1. This CDR3 contains 16 residues.

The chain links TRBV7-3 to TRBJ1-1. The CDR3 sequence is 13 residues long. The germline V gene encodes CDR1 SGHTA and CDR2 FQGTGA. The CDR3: CASSAQQYTEAFF.

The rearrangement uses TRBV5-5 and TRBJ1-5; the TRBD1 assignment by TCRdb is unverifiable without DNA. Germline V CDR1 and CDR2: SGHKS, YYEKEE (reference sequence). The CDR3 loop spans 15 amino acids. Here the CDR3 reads CASSPTNVLNQPQHF.

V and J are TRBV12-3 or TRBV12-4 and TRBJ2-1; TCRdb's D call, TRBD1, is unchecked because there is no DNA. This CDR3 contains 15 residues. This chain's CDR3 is CASNLGRVVGNEQFF.

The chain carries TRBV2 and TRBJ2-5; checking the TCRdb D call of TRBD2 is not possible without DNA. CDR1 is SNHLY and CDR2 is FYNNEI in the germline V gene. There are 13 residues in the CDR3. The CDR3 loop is CASGLLQQETQYF.

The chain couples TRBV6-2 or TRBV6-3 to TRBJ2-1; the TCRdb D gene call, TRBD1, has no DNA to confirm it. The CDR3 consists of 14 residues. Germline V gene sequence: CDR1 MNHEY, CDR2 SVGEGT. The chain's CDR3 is CASSYGQGVHEQFF.

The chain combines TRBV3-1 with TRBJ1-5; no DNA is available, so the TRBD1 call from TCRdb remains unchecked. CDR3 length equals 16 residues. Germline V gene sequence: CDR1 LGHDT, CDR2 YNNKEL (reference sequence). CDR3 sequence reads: CASSQAPLGSNQPQHF.

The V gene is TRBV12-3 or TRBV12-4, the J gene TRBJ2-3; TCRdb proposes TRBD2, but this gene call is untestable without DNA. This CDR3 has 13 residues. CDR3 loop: CASNIGLTDTQYF.

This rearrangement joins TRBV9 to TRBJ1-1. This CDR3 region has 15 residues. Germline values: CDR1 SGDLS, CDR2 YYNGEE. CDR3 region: CASSVGSKTSTEAFF. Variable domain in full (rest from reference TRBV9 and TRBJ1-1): DSGVTQTPKHLITATGQRVTLRCSPRSGDLSVYWYQQSLDQGLQFLIQYYNGEERAKGNILERFSAQQFPDLHSELNLSSLELGDSALYFCASSVGSKTSTEAFFGQGTRLTVV.

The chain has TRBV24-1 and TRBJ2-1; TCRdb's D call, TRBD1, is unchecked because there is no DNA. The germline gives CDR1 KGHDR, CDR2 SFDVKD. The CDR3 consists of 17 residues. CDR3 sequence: CATSDTEGRNSYNEQFF.